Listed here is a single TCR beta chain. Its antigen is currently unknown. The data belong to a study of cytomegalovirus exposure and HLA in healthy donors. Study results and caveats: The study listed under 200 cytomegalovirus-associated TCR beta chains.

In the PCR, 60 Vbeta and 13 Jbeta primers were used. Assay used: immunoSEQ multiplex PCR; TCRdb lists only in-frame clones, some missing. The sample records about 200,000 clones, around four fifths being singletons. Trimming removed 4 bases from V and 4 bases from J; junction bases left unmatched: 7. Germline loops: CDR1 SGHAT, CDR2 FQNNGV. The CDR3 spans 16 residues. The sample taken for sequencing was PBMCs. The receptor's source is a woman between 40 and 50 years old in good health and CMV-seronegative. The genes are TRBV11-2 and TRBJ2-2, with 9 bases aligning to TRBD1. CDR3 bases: TGTGCCAGCAGCTCCACCGGGACAGGGTTCACCGGGGAGCTGTTTTTT. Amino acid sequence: CASSSTGTGFTGELFF. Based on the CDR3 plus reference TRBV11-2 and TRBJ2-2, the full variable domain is EAGVAQSPRYKIIEKRQSVAFWCNPISGHATLYWYQQILGQGPKLLIQFQNNGVVDDSQLPKDRFSAERLKGVDSTLKIQPAKLEDSAVYLCASSSTGTGFTGELFFGEGSRLTVL.